This T cell receptor beta chain was recorded in a study of monozygotic twins with inflammatory bowel disease. Two nested PCRs, approximately 16 and 10 cycles, amplified TCRalpha and TCRbeta cDNA. One entry per CDR3 protein, without DNA, is what TCRdb gives after re-calling the 5' RACE reads. This sample contains about 450,000 distinct CDR3 sequences. In germline, CDR1 is MNHEY, CDR2 SMNVEV (reference sequence). This CDR3 spans 14 amino acids. A roughly 2.5 ml blood sample was drawn per donor. The receptor's source is a human donor with ulcerative colitis or Crohn's disease, or a healthy co-twin of an affected twin (not recorded which). Specimen: blood. J is TRBJ2-7 and V is TRBV27. This chain's CDR3 is CASSFGTQSYEQYF.